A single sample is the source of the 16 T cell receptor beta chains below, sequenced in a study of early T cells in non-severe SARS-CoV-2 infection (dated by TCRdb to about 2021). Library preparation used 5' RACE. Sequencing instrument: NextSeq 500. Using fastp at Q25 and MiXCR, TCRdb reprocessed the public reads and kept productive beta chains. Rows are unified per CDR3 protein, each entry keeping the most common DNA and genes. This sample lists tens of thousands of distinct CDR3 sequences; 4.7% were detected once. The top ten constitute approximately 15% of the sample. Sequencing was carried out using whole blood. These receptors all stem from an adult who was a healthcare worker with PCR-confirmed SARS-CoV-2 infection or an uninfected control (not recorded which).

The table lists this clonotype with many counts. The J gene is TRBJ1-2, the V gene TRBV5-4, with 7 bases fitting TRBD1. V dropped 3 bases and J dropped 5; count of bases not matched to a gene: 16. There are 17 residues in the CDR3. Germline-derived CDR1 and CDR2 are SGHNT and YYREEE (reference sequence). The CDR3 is CASSSHRGGSSLYGYTF. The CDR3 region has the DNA TGTGCCAGCAGCTCCCACAGGGGCGGCTCTTCCTTGTATGGCTACACCTTC. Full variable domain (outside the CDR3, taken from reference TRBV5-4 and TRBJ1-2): ETGVTQSPTHLIKTRGQQVTLRCSSQSGHNTVSWYQQALGQGPQFIFQYYREEENGRGNFPPRFSGLQFPNYSSELNVNALELDDSALYLCASSSHRGGSSLYGYTFGSGTRLTVV.

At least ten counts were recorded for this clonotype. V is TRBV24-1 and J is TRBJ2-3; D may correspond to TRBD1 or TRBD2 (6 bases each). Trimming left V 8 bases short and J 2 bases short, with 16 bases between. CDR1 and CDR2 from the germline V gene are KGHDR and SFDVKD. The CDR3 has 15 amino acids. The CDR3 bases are TGTGCCACCAATAGCGGAGGGGACACCACAGATACGCAGTATTTT. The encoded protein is CATNSGGDTTDTQYF.

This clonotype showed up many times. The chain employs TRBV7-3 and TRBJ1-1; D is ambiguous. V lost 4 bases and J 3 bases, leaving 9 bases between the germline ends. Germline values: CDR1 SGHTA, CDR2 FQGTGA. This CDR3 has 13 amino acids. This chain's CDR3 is CASSSSRDTEAFF. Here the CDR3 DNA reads TGTGCCAGCAGCTCCTCCCGGGACACTGAAGCTTTCTTT.

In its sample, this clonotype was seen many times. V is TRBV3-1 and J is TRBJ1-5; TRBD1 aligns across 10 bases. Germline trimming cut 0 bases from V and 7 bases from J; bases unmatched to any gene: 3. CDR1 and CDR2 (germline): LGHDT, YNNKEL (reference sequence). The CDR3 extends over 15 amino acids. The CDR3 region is CASSQDTTGGQPQHF. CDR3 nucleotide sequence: TGTGCCAGCAGCCAAGATACGACAGGGGGCCAGCCCCAGCATTTT.

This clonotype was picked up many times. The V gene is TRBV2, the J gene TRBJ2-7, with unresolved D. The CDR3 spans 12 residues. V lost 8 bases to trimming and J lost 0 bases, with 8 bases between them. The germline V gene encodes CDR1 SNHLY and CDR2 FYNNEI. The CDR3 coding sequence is TGTGCCAGCGGGCAGGCCTCCTACGAGCAGTACTTC. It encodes CASGQASYEQYF.

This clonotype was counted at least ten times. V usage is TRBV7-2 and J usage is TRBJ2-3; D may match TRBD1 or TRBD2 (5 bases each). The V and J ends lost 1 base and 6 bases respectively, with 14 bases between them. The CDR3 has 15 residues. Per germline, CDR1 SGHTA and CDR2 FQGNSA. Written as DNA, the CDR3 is TGTGCCAGCAGCTTAGGGAGGCAGTGGGGGGATACGCAGTATTTT. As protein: CASSLGRQWGDTQYF.

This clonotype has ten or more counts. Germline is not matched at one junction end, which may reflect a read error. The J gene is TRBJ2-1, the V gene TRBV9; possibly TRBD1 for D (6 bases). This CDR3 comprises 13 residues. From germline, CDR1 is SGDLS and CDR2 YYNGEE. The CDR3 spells CASRGAGYTEQFF. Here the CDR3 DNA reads TGTGCCAGCAGGGGGGCAGGGTACACTGAGCAGTTCTTC.

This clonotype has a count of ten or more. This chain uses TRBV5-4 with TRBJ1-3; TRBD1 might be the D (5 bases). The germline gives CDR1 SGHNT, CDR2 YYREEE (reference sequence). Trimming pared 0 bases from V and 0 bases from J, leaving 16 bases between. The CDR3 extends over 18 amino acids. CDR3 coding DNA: TGTGCCAGCAGCTTGGGAGTTTTTTCGACAGACTCTGGAAACACCATATATTTT. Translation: CASSLGVFSTDSGNTIYF.

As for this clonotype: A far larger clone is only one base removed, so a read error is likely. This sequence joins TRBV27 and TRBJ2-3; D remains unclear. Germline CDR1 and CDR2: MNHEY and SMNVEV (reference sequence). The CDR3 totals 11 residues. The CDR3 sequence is CANSTTDTQYF. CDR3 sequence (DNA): TGTGCCAACAGTACCACAGATACGCAGTATTTT.

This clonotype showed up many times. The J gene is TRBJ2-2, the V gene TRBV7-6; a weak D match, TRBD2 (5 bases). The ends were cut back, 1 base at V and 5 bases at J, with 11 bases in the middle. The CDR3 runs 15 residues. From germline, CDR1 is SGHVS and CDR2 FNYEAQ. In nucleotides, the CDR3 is TGTGCCAGCAGCTTAGTTTCGGGGAAGACCGGGGAGCTGTTTTTT. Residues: CASSLVSGKTGELFF.

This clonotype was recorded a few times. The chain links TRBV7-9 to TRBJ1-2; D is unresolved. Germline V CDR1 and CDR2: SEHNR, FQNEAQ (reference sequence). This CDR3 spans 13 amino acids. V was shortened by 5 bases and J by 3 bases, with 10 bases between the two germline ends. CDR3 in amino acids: CASSQDGYYGYTF. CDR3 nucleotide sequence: TGTGCCAGCAGCCAGGACGGATACTATGGCTACACCTTC.

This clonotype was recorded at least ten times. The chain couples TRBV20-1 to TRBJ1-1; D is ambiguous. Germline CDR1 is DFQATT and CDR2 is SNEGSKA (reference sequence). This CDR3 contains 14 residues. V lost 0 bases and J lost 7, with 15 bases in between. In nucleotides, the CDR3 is TGCAGTGCTAGAGATCAATACGGGGTTGGTGAAGCTTTCTTT. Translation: CSARDQYGVGEAFF.

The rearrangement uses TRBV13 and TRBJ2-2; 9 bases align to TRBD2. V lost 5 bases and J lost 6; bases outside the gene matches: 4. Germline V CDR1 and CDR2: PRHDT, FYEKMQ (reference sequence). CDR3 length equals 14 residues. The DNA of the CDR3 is TGTGCCAGCAGCGTAGAGCGGGGGGCCGGGGAGCTGTTTTTT. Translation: CASSVERGAGELFF.

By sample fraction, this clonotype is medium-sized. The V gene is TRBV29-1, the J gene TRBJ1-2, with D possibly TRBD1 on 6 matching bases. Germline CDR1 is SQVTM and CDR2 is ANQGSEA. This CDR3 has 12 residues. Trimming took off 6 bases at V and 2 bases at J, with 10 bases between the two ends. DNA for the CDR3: TGCAGCGTCGCTACAGGGAACTATGGCTACACCTTC. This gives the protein CSVATGNYGYTF.

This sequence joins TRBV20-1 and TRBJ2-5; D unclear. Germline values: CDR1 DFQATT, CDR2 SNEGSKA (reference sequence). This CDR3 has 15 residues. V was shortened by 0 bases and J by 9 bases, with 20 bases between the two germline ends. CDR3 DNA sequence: TGCAGTGCTAGAGAAGAGATAGGAACAGCTCGGGCCCAGTACTTC. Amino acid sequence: CSAREEIGTARAQYF.

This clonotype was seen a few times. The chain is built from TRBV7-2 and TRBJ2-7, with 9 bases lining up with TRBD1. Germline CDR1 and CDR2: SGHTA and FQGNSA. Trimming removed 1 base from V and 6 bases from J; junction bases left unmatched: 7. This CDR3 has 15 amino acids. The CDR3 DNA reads TGTGCCAGCAGCTTAGATGGGACAGGGCTGGGCGAGCAGTACTTC. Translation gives CASSLDGTGLGEQYF.